The TCR beta chain under discussion was sequenced for a study of identical twins. Germline V gene sequence: CDR1 ENHRY, CDR2 SYGVKD. The CDR3 is made up of 13 amino acids. V trimming: 7 bases; J trimming: 0 bases; junction bases outside the gene matches: 2. This clonotype has a handful of counts. TCRdb reanalysed the 5' RACE reads using MiXCR and keeps one entry per CDR3 protein. The sample records about 920,000 distinct CDR3 sequences, about 12% being singletons. These data also featured in a second study, about yellow fever vaccine responses in identical twins.

The receptor comes from a woman under 30 in good health. Sequenced material: PBMCs. This sequence joins TRBV10-3 and TRBJ2-5; 7 nucleotides align to TRBD1. The chain's CDR3 is CAIKDRDQETQYF. The CDR3 region has the DNA TGTGCCATCAAAGACAGGGACCAAGAGACCCAGTACTTC.